The 6 T cell receptor beta chains presented below share a single source sample, sequenced in a study of T cells expressing NK-cell markers. Following a re-call of the 5' RACE reads, TCRdb has one entry per CDR3 protein and lacks DNA. This listing includes some 390,000 distinct CDR3 sequences. The sequenced material came from blood T cells: a sorted CD56 or NKG2C T cell subset, CD4+ or CD8+ T cells, or bulk PBMC T cells (not recorded which). These receptors originate from a woman aged 45-60 years in good health.

This chain connects TRBV2 to TRBJ1-4; TCRdb indicates TRBD1, and absent DNA this call remains unverified. The CDR3 runs to 12 residues. Germline V lookup: CDR1 SNHLY, CDR2 FYNNEI. The chain's CDR3 is CASMGVGEKLFF.

V usage is TRBV7-9 and J usage is TRBJ2-5. The V gene's germline CDR1 is SEHNR and CDR2 FQNEAQ (reference sequence). The length of the CDR3 is 14 residues. CDR3 amino acids: CASRARAQSETQYF.

This rearrangement joins TRBV6-5 to TRBJ2-1. This CDR3 spans 13 amino acids. The germline gives CDR1 MNHEY, CDR2 SVGAGI. CDR3 amino acids: CASTILASNEQFF.

V is TRBV27 and J is TRBJ2-7; the D call of TRBD1 rests on TCRdb alone, since no DNA is present to check it. The CDR3 is made up of 15 amino acids. Germline CDR1 is MNHEY and CDR2 is SMNVEV (reference sequence). The CDR3 loop is CASYPLPVTTYEQYF.

The gene calls are TRBV11-3 and TRBJ1-2. From germline, CDR1 is SGHNT and CDR2 YENEEA. The CDR3 totals 16 residues. The CDR3 here is CASSLEGRAANYGYTF.

V and J are TRBV6-5 and TRBJ1-1; without DNA, the TCRdb call of TRBD1 cannot be checked. CDR3 length: 16 residues. Germline V CDR1 and CDR2: MNHEY, SVGAGI. The CDR3 spells CASSLEGGGANTEAFF.